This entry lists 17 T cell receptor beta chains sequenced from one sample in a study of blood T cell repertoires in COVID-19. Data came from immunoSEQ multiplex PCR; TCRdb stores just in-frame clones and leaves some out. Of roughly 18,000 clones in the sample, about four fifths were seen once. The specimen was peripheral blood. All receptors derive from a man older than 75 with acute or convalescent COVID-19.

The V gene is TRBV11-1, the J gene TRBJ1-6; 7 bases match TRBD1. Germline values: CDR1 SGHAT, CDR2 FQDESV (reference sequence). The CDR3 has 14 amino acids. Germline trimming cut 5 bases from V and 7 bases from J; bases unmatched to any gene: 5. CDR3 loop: CASSTGQSNSPLHF. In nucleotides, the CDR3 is TGTGCCAGCAGCACGGGACAGTCCAATTCACCCCTCCACTTT.

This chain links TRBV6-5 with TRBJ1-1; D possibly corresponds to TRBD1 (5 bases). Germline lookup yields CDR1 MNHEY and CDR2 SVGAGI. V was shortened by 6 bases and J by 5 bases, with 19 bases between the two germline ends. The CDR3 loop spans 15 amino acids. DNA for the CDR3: TGTGCCAGCAGCCAACCCGGGGGTAGAATAACTGAAGCTTTCTTT. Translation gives CASSQPGGRITEAFF.

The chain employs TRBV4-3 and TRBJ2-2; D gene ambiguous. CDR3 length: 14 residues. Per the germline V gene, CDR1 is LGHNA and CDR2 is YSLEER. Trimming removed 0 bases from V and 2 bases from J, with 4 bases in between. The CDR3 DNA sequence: TGCGCCAGCAGCCAAGACAGAAACACCGGGGAGCTGTTTTTT. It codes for CASSQDRNTGELFF.

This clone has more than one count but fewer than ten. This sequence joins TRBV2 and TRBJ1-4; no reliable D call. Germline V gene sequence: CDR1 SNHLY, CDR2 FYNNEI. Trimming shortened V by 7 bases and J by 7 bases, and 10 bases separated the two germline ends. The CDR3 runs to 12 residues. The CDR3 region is CASTEASEKLFF. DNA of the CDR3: TGTGCCAGCACCGAGGCGAGTGAAAAACTGTTTTTT.

CDR3 in DNA: TGTGCCTGGAGCTATGGGCAGAGCAATCAGCCCCAGCATTTT. Translation: CAWSYGQSNQPQHF. The chain recombines TRBV30 with TRBJ1-5; D unclear. Germline V gives CDR1 GTSNPN, CDR2 SVGIG (reference sequence). There are 14 residues in the CDR3. V gave up 3 bases and J gave up 1 base, with 10 bases separating them.

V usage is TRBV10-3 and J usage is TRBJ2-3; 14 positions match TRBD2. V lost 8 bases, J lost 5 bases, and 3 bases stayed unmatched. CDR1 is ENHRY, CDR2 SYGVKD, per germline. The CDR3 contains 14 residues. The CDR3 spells CAIGTSGGVDTQYF. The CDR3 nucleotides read TGTGCCATCGGGACTAGCGGGGGTGTAGATACGCAGTATTTT.

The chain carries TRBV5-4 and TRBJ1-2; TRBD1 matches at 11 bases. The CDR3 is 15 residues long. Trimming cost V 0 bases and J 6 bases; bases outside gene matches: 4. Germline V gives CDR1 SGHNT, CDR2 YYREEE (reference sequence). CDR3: CASSLAGQGADGYTF. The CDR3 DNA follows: TGTGCCAGCAGCTTGGCAGGACAGGGGGCGGATGGCTACACCTTC.

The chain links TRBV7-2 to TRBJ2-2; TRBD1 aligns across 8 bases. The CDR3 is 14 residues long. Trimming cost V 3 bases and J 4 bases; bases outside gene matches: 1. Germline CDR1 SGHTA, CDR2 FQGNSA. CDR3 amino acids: CASSFTGGTGELFF. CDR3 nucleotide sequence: TGTGCCAGCAGCTTCACAGGGGGCACCGGGGAGCTGTTTTTT.

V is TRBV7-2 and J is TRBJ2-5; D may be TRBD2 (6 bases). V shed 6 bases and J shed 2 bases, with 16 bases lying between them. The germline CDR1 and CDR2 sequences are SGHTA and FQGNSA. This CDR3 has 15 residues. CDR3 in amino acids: CASSQYYGGQETQYF. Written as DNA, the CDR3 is TGTGCCAGCAGTCAGTATTACGGGGGACAAGAGACCCAGTACTTC.

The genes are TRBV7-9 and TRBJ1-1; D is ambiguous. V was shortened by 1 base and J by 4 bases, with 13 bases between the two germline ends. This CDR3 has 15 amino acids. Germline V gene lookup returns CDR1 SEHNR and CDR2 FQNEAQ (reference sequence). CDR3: CASSLGAGTITEAFF. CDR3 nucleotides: TGTGCCAGCAGCTTAGGAGCGGGAACGATCACTGAAGCTTTCTTT.

The CDR3: CASSPGQGARGYGYTF. The CDR3 DNA reads TGCGCCAGCAGCCCTGGACAGGGGGCGCGAGGCTATGGCTACACCTTC. The chain uses TRBV4-1 and TRBJ1-2; 11 bases match TRBD1. The V gene end was trimmed by 4 bases and the J gene end by 4 bases; junction bases not matched to a gene: 8. Germline values: CDR1 MGHRA, CDR2 YSYEKL. The CDR3 has 16 residues.

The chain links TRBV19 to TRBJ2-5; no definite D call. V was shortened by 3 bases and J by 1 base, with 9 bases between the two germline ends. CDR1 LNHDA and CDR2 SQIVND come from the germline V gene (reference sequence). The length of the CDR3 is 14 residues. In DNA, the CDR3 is TGTGCCAGTAGTATCCCGGAGTTCCAAGAGACCCAGTACTTC. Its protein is CASSIPEFQETQYF.

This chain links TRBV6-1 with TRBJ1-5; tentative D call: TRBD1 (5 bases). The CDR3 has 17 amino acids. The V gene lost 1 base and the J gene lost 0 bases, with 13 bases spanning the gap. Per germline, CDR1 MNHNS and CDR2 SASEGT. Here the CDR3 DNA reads TGTGCCAGCAGTGAAGACAGGTTCCCAAATAGCAATCAGCCCCAGCATTTT. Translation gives CASSEDRFPNSNQPQHF.

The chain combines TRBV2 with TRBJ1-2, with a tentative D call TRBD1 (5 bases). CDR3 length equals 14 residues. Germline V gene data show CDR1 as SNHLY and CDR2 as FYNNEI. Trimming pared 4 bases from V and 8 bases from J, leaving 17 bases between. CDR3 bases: TGTGCCAGCAGTGGGTTAGGACAAGAACAAGGCTACACCTTC. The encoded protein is CASSGLGQEQGYTF.

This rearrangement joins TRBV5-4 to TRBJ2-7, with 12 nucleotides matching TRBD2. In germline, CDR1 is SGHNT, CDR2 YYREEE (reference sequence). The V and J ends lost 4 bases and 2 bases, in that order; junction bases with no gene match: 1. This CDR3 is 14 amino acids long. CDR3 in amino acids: CASSRTSGAYEQYF. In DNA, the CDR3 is TGTGCCAGCAGCCGGACTAGCGGGGCCTACGAGCAGTACTTC.

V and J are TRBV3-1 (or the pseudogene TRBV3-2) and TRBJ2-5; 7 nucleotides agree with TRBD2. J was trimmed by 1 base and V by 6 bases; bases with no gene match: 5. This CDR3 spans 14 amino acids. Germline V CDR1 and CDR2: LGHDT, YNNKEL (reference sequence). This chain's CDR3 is CASSRSGAQETQYF. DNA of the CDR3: TGTGCCAGCAGTCGAAGCGGGGCCCAAGAGACCCAGTACTTC.

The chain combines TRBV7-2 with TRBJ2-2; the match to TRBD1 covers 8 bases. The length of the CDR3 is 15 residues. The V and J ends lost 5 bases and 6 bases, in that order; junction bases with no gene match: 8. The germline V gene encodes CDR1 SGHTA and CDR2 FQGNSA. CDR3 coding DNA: TGTGCCAGCAGCGTAAAATCACAGGGGGCCGGGGAGCTGTTTTTT. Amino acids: CASSVKSQGAGELFF. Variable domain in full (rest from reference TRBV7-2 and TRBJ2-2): GAGVSQSPSNKVTEKGKDVELRCDPISGHTALYWYRQSLGQGLEFLIYFQGNSAPDKSGLPSDRFSAERTGGSVSTLTIQRTQQEDSAVYLCASSVKSQGAGELFFGEGSRLTVL.